Presented here are 14 T cell receptor beta chains from one specimen sequenced in a study of cytomegalovirus exposure and HLA in healthy donors. The study ran its PCR with 60 Vbeta and 13 Jbeta primers. The method was immunoSEQ multiplex PCR; TCRdb's version includes in-frame clones alone and lacks a portion of them. The sample includes 150,000 to 180,000 clones, 60% to 85% seen only once; the top ten take about 4%. The specimen was PBMCs. Receptors were obtained from a woman aged 40 to 50 in good health and CMV-seronegative.

The chain joins TRBV11-3 to TRBJ2-7; no clear D gene. V dropped 0 bases and J dropped 0 bases, with 6 bases sitting between them. This CDR3 spans 14 amino acids. From germline, CDR1 is SGHNT and CDR2 YENEEA. The CDR3 DNA reads as TGTGCCAGCAGCTTAGAACAGTTCTCCTACGAGCAGTACTTC. As protein: CASSLEQFSYEQYF.

The chain uses TRBV7-9 and TRBJ1-1; 8 nucleotides match TRBD1. V was clipped by 2 bases and J by 3 bases; unmatched bases: 2. The germline V gene encodes CDR1 SEHNR and CDR2 FQNEAQ (reference sequence). The CDR3 runs 14 residues. CDR3 DNA: TGTGCCAGCAGCTTACAGGGGGCCCACACTGAAGCTTTCTTT. Protein: CASSLQGAHTEAFF.

The chain carries TRBV2 and TRBJ2-7, with 8 bases fitting TRBD1. The CDR3 length is 14 residues. CDR1 and CDR2 (germline): SNHLY, FYNNEI. Unmatched junction bases numbered 2, after V lost 2 bases and J lost 2 bases. The CDR3 region has the DNA TGTGCCAGCAGTGAACAACAGGGGGCCTACGAGCAGTACTTC. Protein: CASSEQQGAYEQYF.

This clone was seen only once. The CDR3 loop is CASRLEGEQFF. In DNA form, the CDR3 reads TGTGCCAGCCGACTCGAGGGTGAGCAGTTCTTC. This chain joins TRBV27 and TRBJ2-1; D possibly corresponds to TRBD2 (5 bases). The germline CDR1 and CDR2 sequences are MNHEY and SMNVEV (reference sequence). The CDR3 contains 11 residues. V gave up 8 bases and J gave up 9 bases, with 11 bases separating them.

The J gene is TRBJ1-2, the V gene TRBV27, with 7 bases that match TRBD1. Looked up from germline, CDR1 is MNHEY and CDR2 is SMNVEV (reference sequence). This CDR3 is 13 amino acids long. V lost 6 bases to trimming and J lost 3 bases; unmatched junction nucleotides: 4. CDR3 nucleotide sequence: TGTGCCAGCAGCTCCAGGGGGGACTATGGCTACACCTTC. Translated: CASSSRGDYGYTF.

This chain connects TRBV2 to TRBJ2-1; TRBD2 agrees at 12 bases. Germline trimming cut 6 bases from V and 4 bases from J; bases unmatched to any gene: 4. CDR3 size: 15 residues. The germline gives CDR1 SNHLY, CDR2 FYNNEI. The CDR3 DNA is TGTGCCAGCAGAACCGGGACTAGCGGGTACAATGAGCAGTTCTTC. Translation: CASRTGTSGYNEQFF. The full variable domain, its missing parts supplied by reference TRBV2 and TRBJ2-1, is EPEVTQTPSHQVTQMGQEVILRCVPISNHLYFYWYRQILGQKVEFLVSFYNNEISEKSEIFDDQFSVERPDGSNFTLKIRSTKLEDSAMYFCASRTGTSGYNEQFFGPGTRLTVL.

This chain uses TRBV5-1 with TRBJ2-1; 8 bases line up with TRBD2. The germline CDR1 and CDR2 sequences are SGHRS and YFSETQ. Trimming removed 0 bases from V and 10 bases from J; junction bases left unmatched: 15. The CDR3 has 17 residues. Here the CDR3 reads CASSLDPGTSHLWEQFF. The DNA of the CDR3 is TGCGCCAGCAGCTTGGACCCCGGGACTAGTCACCTCTGGGAGCAGTTCTTC. Complete variable domain (other parts from reference TRBV5-1 and TRBJ2-1): KAGVTQTPRYLIKTRGQQVTLSCSPISGHRSVSWYQQTPGQGLQFLFEYFSETQRNKGNFPGRFSGRQFSNSRSEMNVSTLELGDSALYLCASSLDPGTSHLWEQFFGPGTRLTVL.

The rearrangement uses TRBV7-6 and TRBJ2-1; maybe TRBD2 (6 bases). V was shortened by 5 bases and J by 0 bases, with 14 bases between the two germline ends. The CDR3 is made up of 16 amino acids. CDR1 is SGHVS, CDR2 FNYEAQ, per germline. CDR3 loop: CASSTRGDHSYNEQFF. CDR3 DNA sequence: TGTGCCAGCAGCACCCGCGGGGACCACTCCTACAATGAGCAGTTCTTC.

This clone was picked up a small number of times. The chain uses TRBV5-6 and TRBJ2-1; TRBD1 agrees at 9 bases. V was pared by 4 bases and J by 9 bases, with 17 bases of the junction left unmatched. Germline V CDR1 and CDR2: SGHDT, YYEEEE. The CDR3 totals 17 residues. CDR3 loop: CASSPGWGQGGRGEQFF. The CDR3 region has the DNA TGTGCCAGCAGCCCTGGGTGGGGACAGGGTGGTAGGGGTGAGCAGTTCTTC.

J is TRBJ2-7 and V is TRBV5-1; 7 bases align to TRBD1. V lost 3 bases and J lost 3; bases outside the gene matches: 9. The CDR3 covers 15 residues. Per germline, CDR1 SGHRS and CDR2 YFSETQ. CDR3 amino acids: CASSSRGNAIYEQYF. For the CDR3, the DNA is TGCGCCAGCAGCTCCAGGGGGAACGCCATCTACGAGCAGTACTTC.

V usage is TRBV13 and J usage is TRBJ2-3; maybe TRBD2 (5 bases). This CDR3 is built from 15 residues. The V gene lost 5 bases and the J gene lost 2 bases, with 14 bases spanning the gap. From germline, CDR1 is PRHDT and CDR2 FYEKMQ (reference sequence). The chain's CDR3 is CASSPPRRLTDTQYF. The DNA of the CDR3 is TGTGCCAGCAGCCCCCCCCGGAGGCTCACAGATACGCAGTATTTT.

This chain joins TRBV19 and TRBJ2-1; 10 bases agree with TRBD2. Germline V lookup: CDR1 LNHDA, CDR2 SQIVND (reference sequence). CDR3 length: 17 residues. Trimming removed 3 bases from V and 4 bases from J; junction bases left unmatched: 9. CDR3 sequence (DNA): TGTGCCAGTAGTATCCGGCTAGCGGGAGACCTATACAATGAGCAGTTCTTC. Translated, it gives CASSIRLAGDLYNEQFF.

This clone appeared a few times. V usage is TRBV2 and J usage is TRBJ2-1; TRBD2 aligns across 13 bases. The CDR3 has 14 amino acids. Germline assignment: CDR1 SNHLY and CDR2 FYNNEI. Trimming took 8 bases from V and 7 from J; bases not matched to a gene: 5. The CDR3 spells CASAGTSGINEQFF. CDR3 nucleotide sequence: TGTGCCAGCGCAGGGACTAGCGGGATAAATGAGCAGTTCTTC.

This clone was seen only a few times. This chain uses TRBV10-2 with TRBJ2-1; D may be TRBD2 (6 bases). Germline-derived CDR1 and CDR2 are WSHSY and SAAADI. The CDR3 runs 15 residues. Trimming took off 2 bases at V and 2 bases at J, with 10 bases between the two ends. The CDR3 protein is CASSESSGPYNEQFF. In nucleotides, the CDR3 is TGCGCCAGCAGTGAGAGTAGCGGTCCCTACAATGAGCAGTTCTTC.